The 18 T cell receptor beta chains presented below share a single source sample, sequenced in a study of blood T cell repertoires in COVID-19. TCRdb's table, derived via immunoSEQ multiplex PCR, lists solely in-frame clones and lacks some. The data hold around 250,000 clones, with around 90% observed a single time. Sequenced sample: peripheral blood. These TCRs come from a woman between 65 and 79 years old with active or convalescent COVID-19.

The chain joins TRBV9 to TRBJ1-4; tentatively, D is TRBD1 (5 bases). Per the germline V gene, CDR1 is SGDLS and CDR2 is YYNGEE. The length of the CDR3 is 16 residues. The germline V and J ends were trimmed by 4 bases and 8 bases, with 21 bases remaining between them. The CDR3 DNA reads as TGTGCCAGCAGCACCAGCCCCGGCGGGACTGGAGAAAAACTGTTTTTT. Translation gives CASSTSPGGTGEKLFF.

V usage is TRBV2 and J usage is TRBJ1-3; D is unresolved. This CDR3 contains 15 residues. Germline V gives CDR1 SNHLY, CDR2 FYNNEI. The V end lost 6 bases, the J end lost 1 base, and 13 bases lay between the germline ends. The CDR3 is CASRADFSSGNTIYF. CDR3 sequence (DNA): TGTGCCAGCAGGGCGGACTTCTCTTCTGGAAACACCATATATTTT.

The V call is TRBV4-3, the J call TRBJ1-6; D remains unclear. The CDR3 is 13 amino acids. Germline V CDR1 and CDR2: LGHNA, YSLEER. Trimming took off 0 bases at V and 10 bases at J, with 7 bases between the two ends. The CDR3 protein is CASSQDSHSPLHF. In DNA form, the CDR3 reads TGCGCCAGCAGCCAAGATAGCCACTCACCCCTCCACTTT.

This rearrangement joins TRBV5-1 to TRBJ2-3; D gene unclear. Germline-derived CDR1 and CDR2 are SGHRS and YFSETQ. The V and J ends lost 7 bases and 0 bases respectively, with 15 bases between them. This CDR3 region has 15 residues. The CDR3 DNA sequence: TGCGCCAGCCGTTACATCAGTCTTAGCACAGATACGCAGTATTTT. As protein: CASRYISLSTDTQYF.

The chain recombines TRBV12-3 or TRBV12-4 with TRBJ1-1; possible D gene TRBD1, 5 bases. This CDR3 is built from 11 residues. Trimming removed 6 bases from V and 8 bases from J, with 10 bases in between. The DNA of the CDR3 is TGTGCCAGCAGCCTTCGACAGGAAGCTTTCTTT. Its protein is CASSLRQEAFF.

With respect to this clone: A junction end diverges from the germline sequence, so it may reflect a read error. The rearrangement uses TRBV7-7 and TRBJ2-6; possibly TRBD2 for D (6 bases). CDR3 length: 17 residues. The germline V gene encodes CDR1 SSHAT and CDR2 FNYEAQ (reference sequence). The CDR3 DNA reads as TGTGCTAGCAGCCCCAGTGCGCGGGACTCTGGGGCCAACGTCCTGACTTTC. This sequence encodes CASSPSARDSGANVLTF. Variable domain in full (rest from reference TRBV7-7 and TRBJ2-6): GAGVSQSPRYKVTKRGQDVTLRCDPISSHATLYWYQQALGQGPEFLTYFNYEAQPDKSGLPSDRFSAERPEGSISTLTIQRTEQRDSAMYRCASSPSARDSGANVLTFGAGSRLTVL.

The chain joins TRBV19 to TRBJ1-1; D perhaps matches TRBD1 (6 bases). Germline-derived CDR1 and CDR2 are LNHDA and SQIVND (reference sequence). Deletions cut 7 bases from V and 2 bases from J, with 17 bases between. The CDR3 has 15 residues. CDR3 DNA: TGTGCCAGTAAGGGGACACTGGACTCAAACACTGAAGCTTTCTTT. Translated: CASKGTLDSNTEAFF.

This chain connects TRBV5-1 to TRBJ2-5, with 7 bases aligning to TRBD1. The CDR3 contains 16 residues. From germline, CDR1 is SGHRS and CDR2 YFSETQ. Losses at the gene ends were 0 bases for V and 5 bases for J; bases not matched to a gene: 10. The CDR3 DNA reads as TGCGCCAGCAGCTTGGAAGGCGACAGGGATGAGGAGACCCAGTACTTC. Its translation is CASSLEGDRDEETQYF.

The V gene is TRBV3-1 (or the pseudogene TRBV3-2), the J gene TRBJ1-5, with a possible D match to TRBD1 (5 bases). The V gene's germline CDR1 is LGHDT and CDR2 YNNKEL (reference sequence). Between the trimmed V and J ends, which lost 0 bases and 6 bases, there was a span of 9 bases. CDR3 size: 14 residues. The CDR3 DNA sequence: TGTGCCAGCAGCCAAGACAGGGCAGGTCAGCCCCAGCATTTT. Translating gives CASSQDRAGQPQHF.

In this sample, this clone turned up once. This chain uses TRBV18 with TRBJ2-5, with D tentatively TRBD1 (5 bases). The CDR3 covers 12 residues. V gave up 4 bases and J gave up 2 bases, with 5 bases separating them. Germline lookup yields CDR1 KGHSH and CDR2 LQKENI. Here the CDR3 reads CASSRQQETQYF. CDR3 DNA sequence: TGTGCCAGCTCACGACAGCAAGAGACCCAGTACTTC.

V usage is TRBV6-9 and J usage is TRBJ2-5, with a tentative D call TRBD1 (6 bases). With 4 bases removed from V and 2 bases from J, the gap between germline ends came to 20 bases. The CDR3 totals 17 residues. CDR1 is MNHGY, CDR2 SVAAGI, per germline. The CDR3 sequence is CASSFSSDGTQQETQYF. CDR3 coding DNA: TGTGCCAGCAGTTTCTCGTCTGACGGGACACAGCAAGAGACCCAGTACTTC.

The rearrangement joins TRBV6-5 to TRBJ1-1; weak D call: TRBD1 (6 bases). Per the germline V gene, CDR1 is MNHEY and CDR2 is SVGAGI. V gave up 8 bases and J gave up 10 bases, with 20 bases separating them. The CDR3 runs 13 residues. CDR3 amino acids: CASGDGGAFGAFF. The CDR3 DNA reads TGTGCCAGCGGGGACGGGGGGGCTTTCGGAGCTTTCTTT.

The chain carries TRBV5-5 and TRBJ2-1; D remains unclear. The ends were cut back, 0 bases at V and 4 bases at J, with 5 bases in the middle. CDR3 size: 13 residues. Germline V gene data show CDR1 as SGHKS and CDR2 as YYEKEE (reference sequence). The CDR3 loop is CASSLVGYNEQFF. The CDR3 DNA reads TGTGCCAGCAGCTTGGTCGGGTACAATGAGCAGTTCTTC.

CDR3 sequence (DNA): TGTGCCATCAGTGAGTCGACTCGGGGATCTAAGTTGGCTTTCTTT. Translated: CAISESTRGSKLAFF. The chain employs TRBV10-3 and TRBJ1-1; no definite D call. Looked up from germline, CDR1 is ENHRY and CDR2 is SYGVKD. V lost 0 bases and J lost 11, with 19 bases in between. The CDR3 totals 15 residues.

The CDR3 reads CASSQDTTVGYGYGYTF. The CDR3 DNA follows: TGTGCCAGCAGCCAAGATACGACAGTGGGTTATGGCTATGGCTACACCTTC. The chain is built from TRBV14 and TRBJ1-2; TRBD1 might be the D (5 bases). This CDR3 has 17 amino acids. From germline, CDR1 is SGHDN and CDR2 FVKESK. V was cut by 0 bases and J by 4 bases, with 18 bases left in between.

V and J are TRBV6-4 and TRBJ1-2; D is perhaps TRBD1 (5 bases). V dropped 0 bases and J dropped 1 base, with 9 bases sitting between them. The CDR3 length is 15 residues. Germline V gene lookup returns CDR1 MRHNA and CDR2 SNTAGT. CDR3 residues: CASSDSAGGNYGYTF. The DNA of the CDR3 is TGTGCCAGCAGTGACTCTGCGGGGGGTAACTATGGCTACACCTTC.

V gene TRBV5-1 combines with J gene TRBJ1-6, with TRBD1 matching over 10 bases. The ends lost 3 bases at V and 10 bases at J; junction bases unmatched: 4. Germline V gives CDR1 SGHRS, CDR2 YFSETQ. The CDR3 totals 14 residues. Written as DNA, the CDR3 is TGCGCCAGCAGCTGGACAGGGGGGAACTCACCCCTCCACTTT. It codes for CASSWTGGNSPLHF.

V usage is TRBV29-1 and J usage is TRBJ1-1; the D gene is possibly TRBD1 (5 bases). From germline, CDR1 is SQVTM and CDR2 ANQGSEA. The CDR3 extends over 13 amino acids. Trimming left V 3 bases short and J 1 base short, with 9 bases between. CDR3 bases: TGCAGCGTTGAGGAGGGGAGGAACACTGAAGCTTTCTTT. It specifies CSVEEGRNTEAFF.